The 7 T cell receptor beta chains reported below all come from one sample, sequenced in a study of CD8 T cells in Susac syndrome. The authors reverse transcribed roughly 0.5 to 1 ug RNA with random hexamers. In TCRdb, the immunoSEQ multiplex PCR reads were re-called with MiXCR into one record per CDR3 protein. The sample shows 75,000 or so distinct CDR3 sequences, approximately 93% of them seen only once. Sequenced sample: CD8+ T cells from PBMCs. The receptors here all came from a human donor with Susac syndrome.

The rearrangement uses TRBV29-1 and TRBJ2-7, with TRBD1 identical over 9 bases. After removal of 3 bases from V and 6 bases from J, the junction contained 9 bases not matched to a gene. CDR1 is SQVTM, CDR2 ANQGSEA, per germline. The CDR3 sequence is 14 residues long. CDR3 bases: TGCAGCGTTGACCCCGGGACAGGGTCCCCCGAGCAGTACTTC. Amino acid sequence: CSVDPGTGSPEQYF.

The V and J genes are TRBV25-1 and TRBJ1-2, with D possibly TRBD1 on 5 matching bases. Per germline, CDR1 MGHDK and CDR2 SYGVNS. Trimming pared 7 bases from V and 8 bases from J, leaving 11 bases between. The CDR3 loop spans 11 amino acids. The CDR3: CASKRGDGYTF. The CDR3 DNA reads as TGTGCCAGCAAACGGGGGGACGGCTACACCTTC.

A single count supports this clonotype. The V and J genes are TRBV4-2 and TRBJ2-7; the D call may be TRBD1 or TRBD2 (5 bases each). The CDR3 is made up of 15 amino acids. The V end was cut by 3 bases, the J end by 2 bases, with 14 bases between. Per germline, CDR1 LGHNA and CDR2 YNFKEQ. The CDR3 DNA follows: TGTGCCAGCAGCCAGGGCAGGGACCATCCCTACGAGCAGTACTTC. Its translation is CASSQGRDHPYEQYF.

As DNA, the CDR3 is TGCAGCGTTGAAGATGGGGCTTACAATGAGCAGTTCTTC. This gives the protein CSVEDGAYNEQFF. The chain recombines TRBV29-1 with TRBJ2-1; D might be TRBD1 (5 bases). Trimming removed 0 bases at V and 4 bases at J, with 7 bases between. CDR3 length: 13 amino acids. Per germline, CDR1 SQVTM and CDR2 ANQGSEA.

The V call is TRBV7-3, the J call TRBJ2-5; the D is unclear. CDR3 size: 14 residues. The V and J ends lost 9 bases and 4 bases respectively, with 18 bases between them. In germline, CDR1 is SGHTA, CDR2 FQGTGA. The CDR3, as DNA: TGTGCCAGTCGGTGTAGGTGGGATCCAGAGACCCAGTACTTC. Protein sequence: CASRCRWDPETQYF.

The chain recombines TRBV5-4 with TRBJ2-1; 8 nucleotides line up with TRBD1. The length of the CDR3 is 13 residues. CDR1 SGHNT and CDR2 YYREEE come from the germline V gene (reference sequence). Trimming removed 0 bases from V and 7 bases from J; junction bases left unmatched: 0. The CDR3 DNA sequence: TGTGCCAGCAGCTTGGGACAGGGGAATGAGCAGTTCTTC. As protein: CASSLGQGNEQFF.

CDR3: CASSFTNQPQHF. CDR3 in DNA: TGTGCCAGCAGCTTCACCAATCAGCCCCAGCATTTT. The chain recombines TRBV13 with TRBJ1-5, with D unresolved. Germline CDR1 PRHDT, CDR2 FYEKMQ (reference sequence). The CDR3 has 12 amino acids. The ends were cut back, 3 bases at V and 3 bases at J, with 3 bases in the middle.